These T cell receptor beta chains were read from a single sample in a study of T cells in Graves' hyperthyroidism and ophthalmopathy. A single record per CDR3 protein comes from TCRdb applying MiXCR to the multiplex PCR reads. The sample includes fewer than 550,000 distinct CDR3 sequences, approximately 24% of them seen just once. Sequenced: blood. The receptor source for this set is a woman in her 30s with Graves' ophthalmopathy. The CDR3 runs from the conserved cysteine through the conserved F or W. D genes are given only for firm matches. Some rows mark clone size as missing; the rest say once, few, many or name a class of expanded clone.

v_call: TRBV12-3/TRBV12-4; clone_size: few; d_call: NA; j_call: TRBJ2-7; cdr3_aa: CASSFSGPYEQYF; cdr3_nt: TGTGCCAGCAGTTTCTCAGGCCCCTACGAGCAGTACTTC
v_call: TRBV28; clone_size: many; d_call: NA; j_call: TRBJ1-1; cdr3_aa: CASSWAQGTEAFF; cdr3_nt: TGTGCCAGCAGTTGGGCCCAGGGTACTGAAGCTTTCTTT
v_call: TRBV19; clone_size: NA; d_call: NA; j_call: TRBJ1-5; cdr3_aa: CASTMVGGNQPQHF; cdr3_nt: TGTGCCAGTACCATGGTGGGTGGCAATCAGCCCCAGCATTTT
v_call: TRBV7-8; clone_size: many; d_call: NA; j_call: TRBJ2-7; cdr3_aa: CASSTEGAGRREQYF; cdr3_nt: TGTGCCAGCTCGACAGAAGGGGCGGGGCGTCGGGAGCAGTACTTC
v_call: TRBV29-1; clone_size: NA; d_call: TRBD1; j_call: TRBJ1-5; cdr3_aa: CSVRDRGYQPQHF; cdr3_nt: TGCAGCGTCCGGGACAGGGGGTATCAGCCCCAGCATTTT
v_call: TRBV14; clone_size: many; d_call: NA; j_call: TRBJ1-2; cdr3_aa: CASSQVVQGSGYTF; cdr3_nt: TGTGCCAGCAGCCAAGTTGTACAGGGAAGCGGCTACACCTTC
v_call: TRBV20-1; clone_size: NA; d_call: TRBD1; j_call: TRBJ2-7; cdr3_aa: CSATPGTGGSYEQYF; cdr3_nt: TGCAGTGCTACCCCCGGGACAGGGGGGTCCTACGAGCAGTACTTC
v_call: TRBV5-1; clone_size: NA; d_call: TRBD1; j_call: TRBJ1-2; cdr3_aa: CASNLGGTDYGYTF; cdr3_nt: TGCGCCAGCAACCTTGGGGGGACAGACTATGGCTACACCTTC
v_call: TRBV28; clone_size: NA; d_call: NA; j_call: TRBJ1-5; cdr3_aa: CASSSFLGQPQHF; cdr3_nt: TGTGCCAGCAGTTCTTTTCTAGGTCAGCCCCAGCATTTT
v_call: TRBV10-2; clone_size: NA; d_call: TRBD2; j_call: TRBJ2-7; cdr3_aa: CASTRLALNYEQYF; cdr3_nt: TGCGCCAGCACTCGACTAGCCCTAAACTACGAGCAGTACTTC
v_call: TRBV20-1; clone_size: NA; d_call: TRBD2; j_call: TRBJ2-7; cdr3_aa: CSARDLGRLALYEQYF; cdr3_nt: TGCAGTGCTAGAGATCTGGGGAGACTAGCATTGTACGAGCAGTACTTC
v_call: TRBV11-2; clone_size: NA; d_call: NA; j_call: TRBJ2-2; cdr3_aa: CASSARASSRNTGELFF; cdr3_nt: TGTGCCAGCAGCGCACGAGCAAGCTCCCGTAACACCGGGGAGCTGTTTTTT
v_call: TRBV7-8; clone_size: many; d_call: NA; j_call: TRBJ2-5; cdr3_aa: CASSLVRQPQETQYF; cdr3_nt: TGTGCCAGCAGCTTAGTCCGACAGCCTCAAGAGACCCAGTACTTC
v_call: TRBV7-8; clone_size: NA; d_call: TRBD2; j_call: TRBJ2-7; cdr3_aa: CASNPGTSGSEQYF; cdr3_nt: TGTGCCAGCAACCCCGGGACTAGCGGGAGCGAGCAGTACTTC
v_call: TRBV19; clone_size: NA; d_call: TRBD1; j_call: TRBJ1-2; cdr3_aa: CASSIEGTGRYGYTF; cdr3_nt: TGTGCCAGTAGTATAGAAGGGACAGGCCGCTATGGCTACACCTTC
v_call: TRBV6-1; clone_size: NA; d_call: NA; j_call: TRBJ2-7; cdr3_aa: CASRSMSAPYYEQYF; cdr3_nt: TGTGCCAGCAGAAGCATGTCCGCGCCCTACTACGAGCAGTACTTC